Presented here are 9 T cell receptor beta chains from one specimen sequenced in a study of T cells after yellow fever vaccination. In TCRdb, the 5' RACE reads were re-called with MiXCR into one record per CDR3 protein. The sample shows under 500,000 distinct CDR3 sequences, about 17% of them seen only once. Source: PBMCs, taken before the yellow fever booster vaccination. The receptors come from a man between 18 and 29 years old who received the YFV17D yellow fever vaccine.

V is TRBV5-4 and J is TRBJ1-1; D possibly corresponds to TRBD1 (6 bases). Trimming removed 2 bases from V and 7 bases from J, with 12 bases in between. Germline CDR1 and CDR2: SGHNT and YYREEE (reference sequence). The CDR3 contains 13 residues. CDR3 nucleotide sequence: TGTGCCAGCAGCTTACAGGGCCGGGGTGAAGCTTTCTTT. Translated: CASSLQGRGEAFF.

The CDR3 here is CASSLRNEDTQYF. The CDR3 DNA follows: TGTGCCAGCAGCTTAAGGAACGAAGATACGCAGTATTTT. This chain uses TRBV7-9 with TRBJ2-3; D is uncertain. Trimming cost V 2 bases and J 5 bases, with 8 bases left between them. The CDR3 runs 13 residues. CDR1 SEHNR and CDR2 FQNEAQ come from the germline V gene (reference sequence).

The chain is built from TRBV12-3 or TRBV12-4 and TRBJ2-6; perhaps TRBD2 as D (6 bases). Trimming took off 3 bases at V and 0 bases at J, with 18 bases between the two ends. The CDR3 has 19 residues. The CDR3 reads CASSLFRRGIISGANVLTF. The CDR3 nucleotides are TGTGCCAGCAGTTTGTTCCGCCGGGGGATTATCTCTGGGGCCAACGTCCTGACTTTC.

The CDR3 nucleotides read TGTGCCAGCAGTTGGGGGCTAGCGGGGGCAGATACGCAGTATTTT. It specifies CASSWGLAGADTQYF. This chain uses TRBV6-5 with TRBJ2-3; 10 bases line up with TRBD2. J lost 4 bases, V lost 4 bases, and 5 bases had no gene match. Germline CDR1 is MNHEY and CDR2 is SVGAGI. CDR3 length equals 15 residues.

The CDR3 is CASSVASGSYEQYF. The CDR3 DNA is TGTGCCAGCAGCGTAGCTAGCGGCTCCTACGAGCAGTACTTC. The V call is TRBV9, the J call TRBJ2-7, with 7 bases fitting TRBD2. The V segment lost 0 bases and the J segment 0 bases; nucleotides outside the gene matches: 0. Per germline, CDR1 SGDLS and CDR2 YYNGEE. The CDR3 is 14 amino acids. Variable domain in full (rest from reference TRBV9 and TRBJ2-7): DSGVTQTPKHLITATGQRVTLRCSPRSGDLSVYWYQQSLDQGLQFLIQYYNGEERAKGNILERFSAQQFPDLHSELNLSSLELGDSALYFCASSVASGSYEQYFGPGTRLTVT.

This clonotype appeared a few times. The CDR3 protein is CASSLDGEQFF. CDR3 sequence (DNA): TGCGCCAGCAGCTTGGATGGTGAGCAGTTCTTC. The chain carries TRBV5-1 and TRBJ2-1; unclear D gene. Per the germline V gene, CDR1 is SGHRS and CDR2 is YFSETQ. The CDR3 runs 11 residues. Between the trimmed V and J ends, which lost 0 bases and 9 bases, there was a span of 4 bases.

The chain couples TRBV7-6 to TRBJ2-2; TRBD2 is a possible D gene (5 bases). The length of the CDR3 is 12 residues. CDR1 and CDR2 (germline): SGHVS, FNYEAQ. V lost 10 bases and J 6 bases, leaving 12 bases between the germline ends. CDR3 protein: CAIGERSGELFF. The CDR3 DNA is TGTGCCATCGGGGAAAGGTCCGGGGAGCTGTTTTTT.

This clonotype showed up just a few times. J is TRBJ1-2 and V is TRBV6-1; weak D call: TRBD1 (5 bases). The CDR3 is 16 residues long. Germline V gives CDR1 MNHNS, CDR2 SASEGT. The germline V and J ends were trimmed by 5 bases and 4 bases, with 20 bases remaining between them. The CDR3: CASSPRKQGGIYGYTF. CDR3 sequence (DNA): TGTGCCAGCAGTCCCCGGAAGCAGGGCGGCATCTATGGCTACACCTTC.

The CDR3 DNA sequence: TGTGCCAGCAGTTTTGACGGGACCTTATCACCCCTCCACTTT. Amino acid sequence: CASSFDGTLSPLHF. The J gene is TRBJ1-6, the V gene TRBV6-6, with D perhaps TRBD1 (5 bases). The CDR3 runs 14 residues. Trimming cost V 4 bases and J 10 bases, with 14 bases left between them. Germline loops: CDR1 MNHNY, CDR2 SVGAGI (reference sequence).